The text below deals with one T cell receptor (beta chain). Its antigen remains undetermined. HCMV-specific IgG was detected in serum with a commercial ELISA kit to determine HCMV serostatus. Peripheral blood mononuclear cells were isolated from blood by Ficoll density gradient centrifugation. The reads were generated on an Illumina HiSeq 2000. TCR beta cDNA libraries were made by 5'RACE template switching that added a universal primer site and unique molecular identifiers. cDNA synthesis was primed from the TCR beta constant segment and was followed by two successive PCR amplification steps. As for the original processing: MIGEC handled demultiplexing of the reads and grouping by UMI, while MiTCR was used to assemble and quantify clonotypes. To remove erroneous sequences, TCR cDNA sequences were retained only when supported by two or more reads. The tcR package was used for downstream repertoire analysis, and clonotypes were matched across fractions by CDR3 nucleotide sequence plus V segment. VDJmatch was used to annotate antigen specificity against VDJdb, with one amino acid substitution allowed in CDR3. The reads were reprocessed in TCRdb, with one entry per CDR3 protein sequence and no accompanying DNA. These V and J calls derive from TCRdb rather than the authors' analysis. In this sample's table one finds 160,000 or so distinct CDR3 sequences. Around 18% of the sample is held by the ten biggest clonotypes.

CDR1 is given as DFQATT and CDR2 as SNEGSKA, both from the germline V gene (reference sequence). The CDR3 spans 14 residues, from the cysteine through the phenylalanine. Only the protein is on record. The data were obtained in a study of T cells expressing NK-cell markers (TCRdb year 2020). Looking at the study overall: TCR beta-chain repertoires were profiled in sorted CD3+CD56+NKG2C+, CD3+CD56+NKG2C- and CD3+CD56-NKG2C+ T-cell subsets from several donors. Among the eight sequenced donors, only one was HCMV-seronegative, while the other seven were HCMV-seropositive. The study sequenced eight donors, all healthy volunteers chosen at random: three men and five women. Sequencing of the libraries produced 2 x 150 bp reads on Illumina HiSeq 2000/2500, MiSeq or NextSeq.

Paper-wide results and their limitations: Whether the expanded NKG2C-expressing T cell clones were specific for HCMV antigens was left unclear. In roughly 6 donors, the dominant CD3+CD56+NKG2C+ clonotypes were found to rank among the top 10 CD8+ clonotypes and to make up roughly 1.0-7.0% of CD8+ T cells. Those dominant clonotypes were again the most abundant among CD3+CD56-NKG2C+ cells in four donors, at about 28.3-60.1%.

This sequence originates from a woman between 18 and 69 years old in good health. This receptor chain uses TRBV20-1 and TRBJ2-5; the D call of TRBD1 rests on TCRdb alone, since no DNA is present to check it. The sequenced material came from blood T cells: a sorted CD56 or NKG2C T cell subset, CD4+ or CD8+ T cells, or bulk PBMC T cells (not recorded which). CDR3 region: CSAILTGGSETQYF.